A selection of T cell receptor beta chains follows, all from one sample in a study of blood T cells in healthy people across ages. Each CDR3 protein is one row after TCRdb ran MiXCR on the 5' RACE reads. Of roughly 800,000 distinct CDR3 sequences detected, 58% appear once; the ten largest clones hold roughly 22%. Sequencing used blood. These TCRs come from a man aged 25 to 40 in good health. Each CDR3 is given with its conserved first and last residue. A D gene is named only where the DNA matches it firmly. Where a row states a size, it is once, few, many or the class of an expanded clone; other rows omit it.

j_call	d_call	clone_size	v_call	cdr3_length	cdr3_nt	cdr3_aa
TRBJ2-5	TRBD2	few	TRBV29-1	14	TGCAGCGTACGACTAGCGGGTATGAAAGAGACCCAGTACTTC	CSVRLAGMKETQYF
TRBJ2-3	TRBD2	NA	TRBV4-1	18	TGCGCCAGCAGCCAGTCCCTAAGAGGCGGGGGAATCACAGATACGCAGTATTTT	CASSQSLRGGGITDTQYF
TRBJ2-7	NA	NA	TRBV18	15	TGTGCCAGCTCACCACCGTCAGTGAGCTCCTACGAGCAGTACTTC	CASSPPSVSSYEQYF
TRBJ2-5	NA	NA	TRBV11-1	14	TGTGCCAGCGGGAAGACAGGTATTCACAATGAGCAGTACTTC	CASGKTGIHNEQYF
TRBJ2-7	NA	NA	TRBV20-1	13	TGCAGTGCTAGCGGAGAGGCACACTACGAGCAGTACTTC	CSASGEAHYEQYF
TRBJ2-4	NA	NA	TRBV2	15	TGTGCCAGCAGCAGAGCGAGGGGTCAGGGCATCATTCAGTACTTC	CASSRARGQGIIQYF
TRBJ1-4	NA	NA	TRBV28	15	TGTGCCAGCAGTTTAGTTGGGGGATTAAATGAAAAACTGTTTTTT	CASSLVGGLNEKLFF
TRBJ1-2	NA	NA	TRBV12-3/TRBV12-4	12	TGTGCCAGCCGAGGCGTTAGAAGCGGCTACACCTTC	CASRGVRSGYTF
TRBJ2-7	NA	NA	TRBV10-3	12	TGTGCCATCGGTGATGACACTGACGAGCAGTACTTC	CAIGDDTDEQYF
TRBJ1-5	TRBD1	NA	TRBV7-2	17	TGTGCCAGCAGCTTAGGAAGCACAGGGGGTAGGGATCAGCCCCAGCATTTT	CASSLGSTGGRDQPQHF
TRBJ2-3	TRBD1	NA	TRBV5-1	17	TGCGCCAGCAGCTTGAAGACAGGGTCGATGAGGACAGATACGCAGTATTTT	CASSLKTGSMRTDTQYF
TRBJ2-3	TRBD1	NA	TRBV7-2	18	TGTGCCAGCAGCTCCCCCCTGAGGAGACAGGGCAGCACAGATACGCAGTATTTT	CASSSPLRRQGSTDTQYF
TRBJ2-3	NA	NA	TRBV11-2	15	TGTGCCAGCAGCCCTGAGGGTCGCCCTATAGATACGCAGTATTTT	CASSPEGRPIDTQYF
TRBJ2-3	TRBD2	NA	TRBV20-1	16	TGCAGTGGCACATTCTCCGGGAGGGAGGTTACAGATACGCAGTATTTT	CSGTFSGREVTDTQYF
TRBJ2-1	NA	NA	TRBV28	15	TGTGCCAGCAGTTATGGACTCTACTCCGCTAATGAGCAGTTCTTC	CASSYGLYSANEQFF
TRBJ1-2	NA	NA	TRBV5-1	14	TGCGCCAGCAGCTCCAGGGATATAGGCTATGGCTACACCTTC	CASSSRDIGYGYTF
TRBJ2-4	NA	NA	TRBV2	13	TGTGCCAGCGACGCGGGTTTGAAAAACATTCAGTACTTC	CASDAGLKNIQYF
TRBJ2-7	NA	NA	TRBV4-2	15	TGTGCCAGCAGTCCTCAGGTGGGAGAAGGATACGAGCAGTACTTC	CASSPQVGEGYEQYF
TRBJ2-7	TRBD1	NA	TRBV12-3/TRBV12-4	13	TGTGCCAGCAGTTTGGGGACAGGGGCCGAGCAGTACTTC	CASSLGTGAEQYF
TRBJ2-1	NA	once	TRBV7-2	14	TGTGCCAGCAGCTCGGCGGTGAGGCAGGACGAGCAGTTCTTC	CASSSAVRQDEQFF
TRBJ2-2	NA	NA	TRBV20-1	11	TGCAGTGCTCTTGTGACCGGGGAGCTGTTTTTT	CSALVTGELFF